These T cell receptor beta chains were read from a single sample in a study of blood T cell repertoires in COVID-19. Here immunoSEQ multiplex PCR was the method, and the copy in TCRdb shows in-frame clones only, minus some. The table has roughly 140,000 clones, approximately 80% seen once. The sample taken for sequencing was peripheral blood. The source of these receptors is a human donor in a cohort sampled during active COVID-19. Each CDR3 is given with its conserved first and last residue. Each record gives: V gene, clone size, J gene, D gene, CDR3 DNA, CDR3 protein. D genes are given only for firm matches. Size values are once, few and many counts, or a class for expanded clones, and some rows have none.

v_gene: TRBV4-2
abundance: NA
j_gene: TRBJ1-6
d_gene: NA
CDR3nt: TGTGCCAGCAGCAACGAGGCCAATAATTCACCCCTCCACTTT
CDR3aa: CASSNEANNSPLHF

v_gene: TRBV6-8
abundance: NA
j_gene: TRBJ2-5
d_gene: TRBD1
CDR3nt: TGTGCCAGAGTCCAAACCAGGGGGCGCCCCGGGGAGACCCAGTACTTC
CDR3aa: CARVQTRGRPGETQYF

v_gene: TRBV3-1/TRBV3-2
abundance: few
j_gene: TRBJ1-1
d_gene: NA
CDR3nt: TGTGCCAGCAGCCAAGTTCCGTCGGGGGAAGCTTTCTTT
CDR3aa: CASSQVPSGEAFF

v_gene: TRBV11-2
abundance: NA
j_gene: TRBJ2-2
d_gene: NA
CDR3nt: TGTGCCAGCAGCTCCCATGGGGAGCTGTTTTTT
CDR3aa: CASSSHGELFF

v_gene: TRBV5-1
abundance: few
j_gene: TRBJ1-6
d_gene: TRBD1
CDR3nt: TGCGCCAGCAGCCCTAGGACAGGGGAAAATTCACCCCTCCACTTT
CDR3aa: CASSPRTGENSPLHF

v_gene: TRBV14
abundance: few
j_gene: TRBJ1-2
d_gene: NA
CDR3nt: TGTGCCAGCAGCCCAAGGGCGGGATATGGCTACACCTTC
CDR3aa: CASSPRAGYGYTF

v_gene: TRBV19
abundance: once
j_gene: TRBJ2-5
d_gene: NA
CDR3nt: TGTGCCAGTGGCCGAGGGCCGGTGGGAGAGACCCAGTACTTC
CDR3aa: CASGRGPVGETQYF

v_gene: TRBV20-1
abundance: NA
j_gene: TRBJ1-5
d_gene: TRBD1
CDR3nt: TGCAGTGCTAGTACGGACAGGGCTTTTGATCAGCCCCAGCATTTT
CDR3aa: CSASTDRAFDQPQHF

v_gene: TRBV4-3
abundance: NA
j_gene: TRBJ1-2
d_gene: TRBD1
CDR3nt: TGCGCCAGCAGCCAAGATTGGCAGGGGGCCGGCTACACCTTC
CDR3aa: CASSQDWQGAGYTF

v_gene: TRBV6-5
abundance: NA
j_gene: TRBJ2-3
d_gene: NA
CDR3nt: TGTGCCAGCAGTACGACAGGGACTGTGACAGATACGCAGTATTTT
CDR3aa: CASSTTGTVTDTQYF

v_gene: TRBV6-2/TRBV6-3
abundance: few
j_gene: TRBJ2-7
d_gene: NA
CDR3nt: TGTGCCAGCAGTTACACAGGGTGGGCAACCTACGAGCAGTACTTC
CDR3aa: CASSYTGWATYEQYF

v_gene: TRBV18
abundance: NA
j_gene: TRBJ2-5
d_gene: NA
CDR3nt: TGTGCCAGCTCACCCCCTCTACAGGGTAATCAAGAGACCCAGTACTTC
CDR3aa: CASSPPLQGNQETQYF

v_gene: TRBV5-1
abundance: NA
j_gene: TRBJ2-7
d_gene: NA
CDR3nt: TGCGCCAGCAGCCACCAGGGGCATGGGAACTACGAGCAGTACTTC
CDR3aa: CASSHQGHGNYEQYF

v_gene: TRBV4-3
abundance: NA
j_gene: TRBJ2-5
d_gene: NA
CDR3nt: TGCGCCAGCAGCCAAGACAAGCTAGCTATCGCGACCCAGTACTTC
CDR3aa: CASSQDKLAIATQYF

v_gene: TRBV28
abundance: NA
j_gene: TRBJ1-5
d_gene: NA
CDR3nt: TGTGCCAGCAGTTTTAGACAGCCCCAGCATTTT
CDR3aa: CASSFRQPQHF

v_gene: TRBV5-1
abundance: NA
j_gene: TRBJ2-5
d_gene: TRBD2
CDR3nt: TGCGCCAGCAGCCAGTTGGGACTAGCGGGGGGGCGAGAGACCCAGTACTTC
CDR3aa: CASSQLGLAGGRETQYF

v_gene: TRBV28
abundance: NA
j_gene: TRBJ2-1
d_gene: TRBD1
CDR3nt: TGTGCCAGCAGTCCAGGGGGACAGGGGGCGCGGGATGAGCAGTTCTTC
CDR3aa: CASSPGGQGARDEQFF

v_gene: TRBV2
abundance: NA
j_gene: TRBJ2-3
d_gene: TRBD2
CDR3nt: TGTGCCAGCAGACTAGCGGACAGCACAGATACGCAGTATTTT
CDR3aa: CASRLADSTDTQYF

v_gene: TRBV18
abundance: NA
j_gene: TRBJ1-1
d_gene: NA
CDR3nt: TGTGCCAGCTCCCCTTTGGCATACGTCGCTGAAGCTTTCTTT
CDR3aa: CASSPLAYVAEAFF

v_gene: TRBV23-1
abundance: NA
j_gene: TRBJ2-3
d_gene: NA
CDR3nt: TGCGCCAGCAGTCACGGAGATACGCAGTATTTT
CDR3aa: CASSHGDTQYF

v_gene: TRBV2
abundance: NA
j_gene: TRBJ1-4
d_gene: TRBD1
CDR3nt: TGTGCCAGCAGTGGGGACAGCTCTAATGAAAAACTGTTTTTT
CDR3aa: CASSGDSSNEKLFF

v_gene: TRBV3-1/TRBV3-2
abundance: few
j_gene: TRBJ2-4
d_gene: NA
CDR3nt: TGTGCCAGCAGCCAAGAGTGGGGGAGGTTCCTAGGAGGTGACAAAAACATTCAGTACTTC
CDR3aa: CASSQEWGRFLGGDKNIQYF

v_gene: TRBV7-2
abundance: NA
j_gene: TRBJ1-3
d_gene: NA
CDR3nt: TGTGCCAGCAGCTTAGGGTCGGGAGGGGTAACTGGAAACACCATATATTTT
CDR3aa: CASSLGSGGVTGNTIYF

v_gene: TRBV25-1
abundance: NA
j_gene: TRBJ2-2
d_gene: TRBD2
CDR3nt: TGTGCCAGCAGTGAATTCAGCGGGGGGACGAACACCGGGGAGCTGTTTTTT
CDR3aa: CASSEFSGGTNTGELFF

v_gene: TRBV6-6
abundance: NA
j_gene: TRBJ1-3
d_gene: NA
CDR3nt: TGTGCCAGCAGTTACTCGAGACGGGACTCTGGAAACACCATATATTTT
CDR3aa: CASSYSRRDSGNTIYF

v_gene: TRBV5-5
abundance: NA
j_gene: TRBJ2-3
d_gene: TRBD2
CDR3nt: TGTGCCAGCAGCCTCAATTCCGGGACTAGCGGAGAGACTAGCACAGATACGCAGTATTTT
CDR3aa: CASSLNSGTSGETSTDTQYF

v_gene: TRBV15
abundance: NA
j_gene: TRBJ2-2
d_gene: NA
CDR3nt: TGTGCCACCAGCAGAGCCGCAGGGATGTGGACCGGGGAGCTGTTTTTT
CDR3aa: CATSRAAGMWTGELFF

v_gene: TRBV5-1
abundance: NA
j_gene: TRBJ1-6
d_gene: TRBD1
CDR3nt: TGCGCCAGCAGCTTGGGACAGGGGAGCTCCTATAATTCACCCCTCCACTTT
CDR3aa: CASSLGQGSSYNSPLHF

v_gene: TRBV6-4
abundance: few
j_gene: TRBJ2-2
d_gene: TRBD2
CDR3nt: TGTGCCAGCAGTGACGGGGGGGACACCGGGGAGCTGTTTTTT
CDR3aa: CASSDGGDTGELFF

v_gene: TRBV9
abundance: NA
j_gene: TRBJ1-5
d_gene: NA
CDR3nt: TGTGCCAGCAGTGGCGGGGGGAATCAGCCCCAGCATTTT
CDR3aa: CASSGGGNQPQHF

v_gene: TRBV9
abundance: NA
j_gene: TRBJ2-3
d_gene: TRBD2
CDR3nt: TGTGCCAGCAGCGTAGCTAGCGGGGGCACAGATACGCAGTATTTT
CDR3aa: CASSVASGGTDTQYF

v_gene: TRBV29-1
abundance: NA
j_gene: TRBJ2-3
d_gene: NA
CDR3nt: TGCAGCGTTGAACTGGGCCTCACAGATACGCAGTATTTT
CDR3aa: CSVELGLTDTQYF

v_gene: TRBV7-2
abundance: NA
j_gene: TRBJ1-5
d_gene: NA
CDR3nt: TGTGCCAGCAGCTTAGGCGGGGCGTCCCAGCCCCAGCATTTT
CDR3aa: CASSLGGASQPQHF

v_gene: TRBV6-2/TRBV6-3
abundance: NA
j_gene: TRBJ2-3
d_gene: TRBD1
CDR3nt: TGTGCCAGCAGTTCAGTATCGGGTAGGGGGCGCCTAGGGACGCAGTATTTT
CDR3aa: CASSSVSGRGRLGTQYF

v_gene: TRBV2
abundance: few
j_gene: TRBJ1-2
d_gene: NA
CDR3nt: TGTGCCAGCAGCGGATACAGCGGCGGCTACACCTTC
CDR3aa: CASSGYSGGYTF

v_gene: TRBV4-3
abundance: NA
j_gene: TRBJ2-2
d_gene: NA
CDR3nt: TGCGCCAGCAGCCTAACCAATCCAGGGGCGGGCACCGGGGAGCTGTTTTTT
CDR3aa: CASSLTNPGAGTGELFF

v_gene: TRBV30
abundance: NA
j_gene: TRBJ2-2
d_gene: NA
CDR3nt: TGTGCCTGGAGACAGGGCACCGGGGAGCTGTTTTTT
CDR3aa: CAWRQGTGELFF

v_gene: TRBV19
abundance: NA
j_gene: TRBJ2-1
d_gene: TRBD2
CDR3nt: TGTGCCAGTTCGGGACTAGCGGGGGGAGGTAATGAGCAGTTCTTC
CDR3aa: CASSGLAGGGNEQFF

v_gene: TRBV7-3
abundance: NA
j_gene: TRBJ2-5
d_gene: NA
CDR3nt: TGTGCCAGCAGCTTAAATGGGGAGTACCAAGAGACCCAGTACTTC
CDR3aa: CASSLNGEYQETQYF

v_gene: TRBV4-3
abundance: NA
j_gene: TRBJ1-2
d_gene: NA
CDR3nt: TGCGCCAGCAGCCCAGAAGGCAGGGTCTTTGGCTACACCTTC
CDR3aa: CASSPEGRVFGYTF

v_gene: TRBV19
abundance: few
j_gene: TRBJ1-2
d_gene: TRBD1
CDR3nt: TGTGCCAGTAGCACCACGGGGGGACAGGGGCTCGGCTACACCTTC
CDR3aa: CASSTTGGQGLGYTF

v_gene: TRBV15
abundance: NA
j_gene: TRBJ2-7
d_gene: NA
CDR3nt: TGTGCCACCAGCAGAGACAGCGGACCTTACGAGCAGTACTTC
CDR3aa: CATSRDSGPYEQYF

v_gene: TRBV6-5
abundance: NA
j_gene: TRBJ2-7
d_gene: NA
CDR3nt: TGTGCCAGCAGGCCGGGCATCGGGGGCTACGAGCAGTACTTC
CDR3aa: CASRPGIGGYEQYF

v_gene: TRBV19
abundance: NA
j_gene: TRBJ1-2
d_gene: TRBD1
CDR3nt: TGTGCCAGTAGAGGAGCCGAGGGACAGGGTCTTGGCTACACCTTC
CDR3aa: CASRGAEGQGLGYTF

v_gene: TRBV5-1
abundance: NA
j_gene: TRBJ2-7
d_gene: NA
CDR3nt: TGCGCCAGCAGCTTTGGCGGATGGAGTCAATACGAGCAGTACTTC
CDR3aa: CASSFGGWSQYEQYF

v_gene: TRBV30
abundance: NA
j_gene: TRBJ1-5
d_gene: NA
CDR3nt: TGTGCCTGGAGCTCCGCGTCGGCGGGGCCCCAGCATTTT
CDR3aa: CAWSSASAGPQHF

v_gene: TRBV12-2
abundance: NA
j_gene: TRBJ2-7
d_gene: NA
CDR3nt: TGTGCAAGTCGCTTAGGTAGCGGGGGCCTGGGAAGAGGCTACGAGCAGTACTTC
CDR3aa: CASRLGSGGLGRGYEQYF

v_gene: TRBV4-1
abundance: NA
j_gene: TRBJ2-6
d_gene: TRBD1
CDR3nt: TGCGCCAGCAGGAACGGACAGGGCGCGGGGGCCAACGTCCTGACTTTC
CDR3aa: CASRNGQGAGANVLTF

v_gene: TRBV27
abundance: NA
j_gene: TRBJ2-1
d_gene: TRBD2
CDR3nt: TGTGCCAGCAGTGAGCGGGGGGGGGCAAATGAGCAGTTCTTC
CDR3aa: CASSERGGANEQFF

v_gene: TRBV6-2/TRBV6-3
abundance: NA
j_gene: TRBJ2-2
d_gene: NA
CDR3nt: TGTGCCAGCAGTTATGGACTCTTCACCGGGGAGCTGTTTTTT
CDR3aa: CASSYGLFTGELFF

v_gene: TRBV28
abundance: NA
j_gene: TRBJ1-1
d_gene: NA
CDR3nt: TGTGCCAGCAGTTTACTTATGAACACTGAAGCTTTCTTT
CDR3aa: CASSLLMNTEAFF

v_gene: TRBV3-1/TRBV3-2
abundance: NA
j_gene: TRBJ2-1
d_gene: TRBD1
CDR3nt: TGTGCCAGCAGTCCAAGACCAGGGGGCAATGAGCAGTTCTTC
CDR3aa: CASSPRPGGNEQFF

v_gene: TRBV4-1
abundance: once
j_gene: TRBJ2-3
d_gene: NA
CDR3nt: TGCGCCAGCAGCCAAGCTGAGAGGGCGCGTCCTACGCAGTATTTT
CDR3aa: CASSQAERARPTQYF

v_gene: TRBV18
abundance: NA
j_gene: TRBJ2-5
d_gene: TRBD1
CDR3nt: TGTGCCAGCTCACCACTTCGGACAGGGCCAGAGACCCAGTACTTC
CDR3aa: CASSPLRTGPETQYF

v_gene: TRBV5-1
abundance: NA
j_gene: TRBJ2-2
d_gene: NA
CDR3nt: TGCGCCAGCATGGGCGAAGGGGCGGACACCGGGGAGCTGTTTTTT
CDR3aa: CASMGEGADTGELFF

v_gene: TRBV19
abundance: NA
j_gene: TRBJ2-7
d_gene: TRBD1
CDR3nt: TGTGCCAGTAGTCCCGGGACAGGGGTTTCGGAGCAGTACTTC
CDR3aa: CASSPGTGVSEQYF

v_gene: TRBV24-1
abundance: NA
j_gene: TRBJ2-3
d_gene: NA
CDR3nt: TGTGCCACCAGTGATTCGGTCCCGTGGACGCAGTATTTT
CDR3aa: CATSDSVPWTQYF

v_gene: TRBV7-2
abundance: NA
j_gene: TRBJ1-2
d_gene: TRBD1
CDR3nt: TGTGCCAGCAGCCCCAAAGTCGGGACAGGGCTTTATGGCTACACCTTC
CDR3aa: CASSPKVGTGLYGYTF

v_gene: TRBV5-8
abundance: NA
j_gene: TRBJ1-1
d_gene: NA
CDR3nt: TGTGCCAGCGCCCGAGGGGGGGGCGGCACTGAAGCTTTCTTT
CDR3aa: CASARGGGGTEAFF

v_gene: TRBV5-4
abundance: NA
j_gene: TRBJ2-1
d_gene: NA
CDR3nt: TGTGCCAGCAGCTCGCTAGCCTACAATGAGCAGTTCTTC
CDR3aa: CASSSLAYNEQFF